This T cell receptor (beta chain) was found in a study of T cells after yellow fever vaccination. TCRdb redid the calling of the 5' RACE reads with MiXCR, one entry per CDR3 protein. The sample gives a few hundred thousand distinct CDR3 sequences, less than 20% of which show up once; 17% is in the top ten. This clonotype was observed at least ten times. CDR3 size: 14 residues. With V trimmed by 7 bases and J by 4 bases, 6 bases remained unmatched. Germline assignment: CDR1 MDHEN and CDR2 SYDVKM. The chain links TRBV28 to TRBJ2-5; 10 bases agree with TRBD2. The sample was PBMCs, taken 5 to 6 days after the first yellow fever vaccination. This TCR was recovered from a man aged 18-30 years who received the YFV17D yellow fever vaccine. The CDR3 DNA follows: TGTGCCAGCAATCGACTAGCGGGCCGAGAGACCCAGTACTTC. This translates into CASNRLAGRETQYF.